This TCR beta chain stems from a study of cytomegalovirus exposure and HLA in healthy donors. V lost 5 bases, J lost 2 bases, and 5 bases stayed unmatched. The germline gives CDR1 SGHTA, CDR2 FQGNSA. This CDR3 spans 15 amino acids. The PCR made use of 60 Vbeta and 13 Jbeta primers. Using immunoSEQ multiplex PCR, the repertoire was profiled, and TCRdb retains in-frame clones only, with some absent. This sample has 150,000 or so clones, with about three quarters found just once. This rearrangement joins TRBV7-2 to TRBJ2-7; 11 bases are shared with TRBD1. The sample consisted of PBMCs. This clonotype was sampled from a female donor in good health and CMV-seronegative. The CDR3 sequence is CASSPPGQGAYEQYF. CDR3 nucleotides: TGTGCCAGCAGCCCTCCGGGACAGGGGGCCTACGAGCAGTACTTC. Full variable domain (missing parts from reference TRBV7-2 and TRBJ2-7): GAGVSQSPSNKVTEKGKDVELRCDPISGHTALYWYRQSLGQGLEFLIYFQGNSAPDKSGLPSDRFSAERTGGSVSTLTIQRTQQEDSAVYLCASSPPGQGAYEQYFGPGTRLTVT.